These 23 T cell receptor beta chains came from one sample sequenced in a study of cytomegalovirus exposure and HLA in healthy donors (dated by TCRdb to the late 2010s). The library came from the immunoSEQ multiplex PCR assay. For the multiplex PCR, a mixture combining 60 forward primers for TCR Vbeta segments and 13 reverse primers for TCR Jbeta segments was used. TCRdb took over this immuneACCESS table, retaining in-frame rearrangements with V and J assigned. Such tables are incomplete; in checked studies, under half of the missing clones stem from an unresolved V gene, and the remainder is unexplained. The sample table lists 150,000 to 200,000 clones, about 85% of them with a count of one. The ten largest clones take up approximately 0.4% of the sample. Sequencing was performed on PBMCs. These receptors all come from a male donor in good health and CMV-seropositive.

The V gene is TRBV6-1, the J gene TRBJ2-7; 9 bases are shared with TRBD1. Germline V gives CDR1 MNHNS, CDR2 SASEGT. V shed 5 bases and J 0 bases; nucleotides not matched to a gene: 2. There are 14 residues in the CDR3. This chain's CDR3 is CASSTGQGSYEQYF. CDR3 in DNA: TGTGCCAGCAGTACGGGACAGGGCTCCTACGAGCAGTACTTC.

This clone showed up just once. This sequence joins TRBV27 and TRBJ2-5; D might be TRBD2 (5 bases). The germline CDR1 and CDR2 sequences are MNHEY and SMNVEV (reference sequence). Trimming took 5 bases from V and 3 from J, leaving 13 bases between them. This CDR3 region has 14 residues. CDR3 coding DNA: TGTGCCAGCAGTCCTATAAATAGCGAAGAGACCCAGTACTTC. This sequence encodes CASSPINSEETQYF.

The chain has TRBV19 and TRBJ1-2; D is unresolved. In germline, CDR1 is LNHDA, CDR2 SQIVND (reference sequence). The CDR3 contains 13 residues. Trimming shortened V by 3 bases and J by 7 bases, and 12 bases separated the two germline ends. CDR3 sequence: CASSIWGEGGYTF. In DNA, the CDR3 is TGTGCCAGTAGTATCTGGGGTGAGGGTGGCTACACCTTC.

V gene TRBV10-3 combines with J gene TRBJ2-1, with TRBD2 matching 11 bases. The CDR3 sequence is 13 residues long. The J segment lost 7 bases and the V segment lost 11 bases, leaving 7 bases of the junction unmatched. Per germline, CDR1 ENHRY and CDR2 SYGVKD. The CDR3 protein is CAVESSGGNEQFF. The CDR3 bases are TGTGCCGTCGAATCTAGCGGGGGGAATGAGCAGTTCTTC.

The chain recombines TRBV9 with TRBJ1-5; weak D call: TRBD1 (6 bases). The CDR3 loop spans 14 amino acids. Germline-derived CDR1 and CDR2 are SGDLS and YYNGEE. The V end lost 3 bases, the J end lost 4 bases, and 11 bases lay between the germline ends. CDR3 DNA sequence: TGTGCCAGCAGCGAAACAGGGTCTAATCAGCCCCAGCATTTT. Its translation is CASSETGSNQPQHF.

The CDR3 here is CASSFLGRAGPKNYEQYF. DNA of the CDR3: TGTGCCAGCAGTTTTTTAGGAAGAGCGGGACCCAAAAACTACGAGCAGTACTTC. The V and J genes are TRBV27 and TRBJ2-7; 7 nucleotides agree with TRBD2. Germline assignment: CDR1 MNHEY and CDR2 SMNVEV (reference sequence). V was pared by 3 bases and J by 3 bases, with 17 bases of the junction left unmatched. CDR3 length: 18 residues.

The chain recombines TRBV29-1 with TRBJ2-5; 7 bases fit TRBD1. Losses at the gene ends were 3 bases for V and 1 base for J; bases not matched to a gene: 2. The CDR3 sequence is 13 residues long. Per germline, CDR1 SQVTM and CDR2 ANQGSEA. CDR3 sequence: CSVEGQIQETQYF. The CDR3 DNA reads TGCAGCGTTGAGGGACAGATCCAAGAGACCCAGTACTTC.

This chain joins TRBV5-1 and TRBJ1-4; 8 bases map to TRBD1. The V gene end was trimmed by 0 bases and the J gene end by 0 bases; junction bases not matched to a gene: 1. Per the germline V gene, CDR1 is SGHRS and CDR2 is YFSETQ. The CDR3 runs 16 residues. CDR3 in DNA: TGCGCCAGCAGCTTGGACAGGGGGGCAACTAATGAAAAACTGTTTTTT. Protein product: CASSLDRGATNEKLFF.

In nucleotides, the CDR3 is TGTGCCAGTAGTATTTGGGGGCGGGATCAGCCCCAGCATTTT. Translating gives CASSIWGRDQPQHF. The J gene is TRBJ1-5, the V gene TRBV19, with D maybe TRBD1 (6 bases). Germline V gene lookup returns CDR1 LNHDA and CDR2 SQIVND (reference sequence). The V end lost 3 bases, the J end lost 5 bases, and 11 bases lay between the germline ends. This CDR3 spans 14 amino acids. Variable domain in full (rest from reference TRBV19 and TRBJ1-5): DGGITQSPKYLFRKEGQNVTLSCEQNLNHDAMYWYRQDPGQGLRLIYYSQIVNDFQKGDIAEGYSVSREKKESFPLTVTSAQKNPTAFYLCASSIWGRDQPQHFGDGTRLSIL.

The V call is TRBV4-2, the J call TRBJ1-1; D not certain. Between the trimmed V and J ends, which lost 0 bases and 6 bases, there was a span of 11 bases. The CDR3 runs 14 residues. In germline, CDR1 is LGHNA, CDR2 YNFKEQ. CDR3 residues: CASSQDPAVAEAFF. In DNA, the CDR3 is TGTGCCAGCAGCCAAGATCCGGCGGTGGCTGAAGCTTTCTTT.

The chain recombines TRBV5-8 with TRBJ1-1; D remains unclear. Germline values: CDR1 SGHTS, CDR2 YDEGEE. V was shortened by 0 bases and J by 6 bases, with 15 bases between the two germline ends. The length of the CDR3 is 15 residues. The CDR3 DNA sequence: TGTGCCAGCAGCTTGGACCTTAATGGAGGGCCTGAAGCTTTCTTT. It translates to CASSLDLNGGPEAFF.

In DNA, the CDR3 is TGTGCCAGCAGCTTAGGCAGGGTTAAGTACAATGAGCAGTTCTTC. Its protein product is CASSLGRVKYNEQFF. The rearrangement joins TRBV7-2 to TRBJ2-1; possibly TRBD1 for D (5 bases). The V and J ends lost 1 base and 4 bases respectively, with 11 bases between them. The CDR3 has 15 amino acids. Germline V gene lookup returns CDR1 SGHTA and CDR2 FQGNSA. The variable domain in full, with the rest retrieved from reference TRBV7-2 and TRBJ2-1, is GAGVSQSPSNKVTEKGKDVELRCDPISGHTALYWYRQSLGQGLEFLIYFQGNSAPDKSGLPSDRFSAERTGGSVSTLTIQRTQQEDSAVYLCASSLGRVKYNEQFFGPGTRLTVL.

As DNA, the CDR3 is TGTGCCAGCAGTTACTCGACAGGGAATAATGAAAAACTGTTTTTT. Residues: CASSYSTGNNEKLFF. The J gene is TRBJ1-4, the V gene TRBV6-5; TRBD1 aligns across 7 bases. Germline values: CDR1 MNHEY, CDR2 SVGAGI. The CDR3 extends over 15 amino acids. The ends lost 0 bases at V and 4 bases at J; junction bases unmatched: 2.

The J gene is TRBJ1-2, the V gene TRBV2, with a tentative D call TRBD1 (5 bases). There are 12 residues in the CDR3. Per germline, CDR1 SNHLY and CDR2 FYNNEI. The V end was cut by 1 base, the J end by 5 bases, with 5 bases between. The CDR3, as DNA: TGTGCCAGCAGTGAAGAGGGGTATGGCTACACCTTC. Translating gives CASSEEGYGYTF.

The CDR3 loop is CASRGQGFSTDTQYF. The CDR3 nucleotides read TGTGCCAGCAGGGGACAGGGGTTTAGCACAGATACGCAGTATTTT. The V gene is TRBV6-5, the J gene TRBJ2-3; 10 nucleotides agree with TRBD1. CDR3 size: 15 residues. V was clipped by 6 bases and J by 0 bases; unmatched bases: 3. Germline V gene data show CDR1 as MNHEY and CDR2 as SVGAGI.

This CDR3 is CASNLKRDTQYF. DNA of the CDR3: TGTGCCAGCAACCTAAAGCGAGATACGCAGTATTTT. The gene calls are TRBV7-2 and TRBJ2-3; the D is unclear. This CDR3 has 12 amino acids. The germline V and J ends were trimmed by 7 bases and 5 bases, with 10 bases remaining between them. Germline V CDR1 and CDR2: SGHTA, FQGNSA.

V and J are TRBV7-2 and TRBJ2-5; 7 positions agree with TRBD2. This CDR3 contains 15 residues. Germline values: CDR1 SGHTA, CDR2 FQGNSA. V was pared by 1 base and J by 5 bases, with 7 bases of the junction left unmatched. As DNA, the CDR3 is TGTGCCAGCAGCTTAGGAGCGGGAAATGGGGAGACCCAGTACTTC. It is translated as CASSLGAGNGETQYF.

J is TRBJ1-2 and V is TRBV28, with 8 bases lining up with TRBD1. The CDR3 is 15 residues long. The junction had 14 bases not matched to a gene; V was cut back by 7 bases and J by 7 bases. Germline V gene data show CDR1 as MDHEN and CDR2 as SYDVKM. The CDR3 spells CASTLSDRERVGYTF. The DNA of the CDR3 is TGTGCCAGCACCCTATCGGACAGGGAAAGGGTTGGCTACACCTTC.

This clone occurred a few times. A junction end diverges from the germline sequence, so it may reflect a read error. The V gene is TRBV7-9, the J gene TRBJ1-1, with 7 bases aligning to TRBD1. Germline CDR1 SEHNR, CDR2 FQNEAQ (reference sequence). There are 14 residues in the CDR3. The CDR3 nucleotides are TGTTCCAGCAGCTTAGGGACAGAGAACACTGAAGCTTTCTTT. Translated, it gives CSSSLGTENTEAFF.

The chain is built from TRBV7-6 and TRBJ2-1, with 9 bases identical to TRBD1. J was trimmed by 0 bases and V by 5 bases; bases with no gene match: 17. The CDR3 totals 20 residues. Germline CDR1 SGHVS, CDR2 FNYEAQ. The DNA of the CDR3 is TGTGCCAGCAGCACCGCCGGGACAGGGAATCCCGTGCGCTCCTACAATGAGCAGTTCTTC. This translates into CASSTAGTGNPVRSYNEQFF.

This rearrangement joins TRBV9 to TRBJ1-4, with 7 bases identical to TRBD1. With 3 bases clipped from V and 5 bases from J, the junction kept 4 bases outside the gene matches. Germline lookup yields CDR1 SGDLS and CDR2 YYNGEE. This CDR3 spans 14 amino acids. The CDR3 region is CASSGGQRNEKLFF. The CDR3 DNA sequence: TGTGCCAGCAGCGGGGGACAGCGAAATGAAAAACTGTTTTTT.

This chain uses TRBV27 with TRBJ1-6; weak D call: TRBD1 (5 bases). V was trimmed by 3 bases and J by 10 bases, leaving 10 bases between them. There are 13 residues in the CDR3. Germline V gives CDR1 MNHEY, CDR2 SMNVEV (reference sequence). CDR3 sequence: CASSFQGRSPLHF. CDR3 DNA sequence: TGTGCCAGCAGTTTTCAGGGAAGATCACCCCTCCACTTT.

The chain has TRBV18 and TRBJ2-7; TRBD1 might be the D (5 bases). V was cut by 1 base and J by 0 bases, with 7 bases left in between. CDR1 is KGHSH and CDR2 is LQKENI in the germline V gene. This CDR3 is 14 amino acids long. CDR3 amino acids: CASSPLTDSYEQYF. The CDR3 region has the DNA TGTGCCAGCTCACCACTGACAGACTCCTACGAGCAGTACTTC.